The 18 T cell receptor beta chains below were found in one sample sequenced in a study of regulatory T cells in long-lasting Graves disease. Arm-PCR of CDR3 regions and iRepertoire HTBI primers were the basis on which TCR beta libraries were built. TCRdb processed the multiplex PCR reads anew with MiXCR; each CDR3 protein has one entry. The sample holds approximately 440,000 distinct CDR3 sequences, about a quarter seen once. Time point defined: persistent/refractory GD, antithyroid drugs over 5 years with positive TRAb. Isolated PBMC RNA provided the starting material for the TCR library. Sequencing was performed on peripheral blood mononuclear cells (PBMCs), taken when the disease was refractory, from a patient treated with antithyroid drugs. The receptors originated from a female donor with Graves disease.

This clonotype was seen a handful of times. The rearrangement uses TRBV19 and TRBJ2-7; 14 bases align to TRBD2. From germline, CDR1 is LNHDA and CDR2 SQIVND (reference sequence). The CDR3 covers 15 residues. The J segment lost 9 bases and the V segment lost 1 base, leaving 5 bases of the junction unmatched. The CDR3: CASSIGGTSGGWQYF. The DNA for the CDR3 is TGTGCCAGTAGTATAGGCGGGACTAGCGGGGGTTGGCAGTACTTC.

J is TRBJ1-2 and V is TRBV19, with 8 bases aligning to TRBD1. V trimming: 5 bases; J trimming: 3 bases; junction bases outside the gene matches: 11. Germline CDR1 LNHDA, CDR2 SQIVND (reference sequence). The CDR3 is made up of 16 amino acids. The CDR3 is CASSAGGSKGHYGYTF. In DNA, the CDR3 is TGTGCCAGTAGTGCAGGGGGCAGTAAGGGGCACTATGGCTACACCTTC.

This clonotype came up many times. The CDR3 coding sequence is TGTGCCAGCAGTGCGAACATTCAGTACTTC. It translates to CASSANIQYF. This chain links TRBV2 with TRBJ2-4; D gene uncertain. In germline, CDR1 is SNHLY, CDR2 FYNNEI. CDR3 length equals 10 residues. V was pared by 4 bases and J by 7 bases, with 2 bases between.

V and J are TRBV5-1 and TRBJ1-6; unclear D gene. The CDR3 has 15 residues. Germline V CDR1 and CDR2: SGHRS, YFSETQ. V shed 0 bases and J shed 7 bases, with 11 bases lying between them. The CDR3 DNA follows: TGCGCCAGCAGCTTGGCGGCGGAACCCAATTCACCCCTCCACTTT. Its translation is CASSLAAEPNSPLHF. Full variable domain (outside the CDR3, taken from reference TRBV5-1 and TRBJ1-6): KAGVTQTPRYLIKTRGQQVTLSCSPISGHRSVSWYQQTPGQGLQFLFEYFSETQRNKGNFPGRFSGRQFSNSRSEMNVSTLELGDSALYLCASSLAAEPNSPLHFGNGTRLTVT.

The V gene is TRBV5-1, the J gene TRBJ2-2; possibly TRBD2 for D (6 bases). CDR1 is SGHRS, CDR2 YFSETQ, per germline. V lost 4 bases, J lost 2 bases, and 15 bases lay in between. The CDR3 is 16 residues long. CDR3 DNA sequence: TGCGCCAGCAGCCCGGAGGTAGCGGCCAACACCGGGGAGCTGTTTTTT. As protein: CASSPEVAANTGELFF.

In its sample, this clonotype was seen many times. This chain uses TRBV6-1 with TRBJ2-7; D is ambiguous. V lost 6 bases and J lost 2, with 17 bases in between. The CDR3 runs to 15 residues. The germline gives CDR1 MNHNS, CDR2 SASEGT. The CDR3 bases are TGTGCCAGCAGCCAACACGACTCTAACACCTACGAGCAGTACTTC. Protein product: CASSQHDSNTYEQYF.

This clonotype was observed a few times. The rearrangement joins TRBV4-2 to TRBJ1-5, with a tentative D call TRBD1 (6 bases). The V gene's germline CDR1 is LGHNA and CDR2 YNFKEQ. The CDR3 totals 16 residues. Trimming removed 4 bases from V and 6 bases from J, with 19 bases in between. The CDR3 spells CASSLEALQGGQPQHF. The CDR3 DNA sequence: TGTGCCAGCAGCCTAGAGGCCTTACAGGGCGGTCAGCCCCAGCATTTT.

This rearrangement joins TRBV6-2 or TRBV6-3 to TRBJ2-2, with a weak D call TRBD2 (5 bases). With 5 bases removed from V and 8 bases from J, the gap between germline ends came to 12 bases. Germline V gene sequence: CDR1 MNHEY, CDR2 SVGEGT. The CDR3 has 13 amino acids. CDR3 coding DNA: TGTGCCAGCAGTCCGAGGGTAGTAGGGGAGCTGTTTTTT. It specifies CASSPRVVGELFF.

V usage is TRBV28 and J usage is TRBJ2-6; 8 nucleotides match TRBD1. Germline lookup yields CDR1 MDHEN and CDR2 SYDVKM. V lost 7 bases to trimming and J lost 0 bases; unmatched junction nucleotides: 8. The CDR3 sequence is 17 residues long. Here the CDR3 reads CASIGQGKNSGANVLTF. The CDR3 DNA is TGTGCCAGCATAGGACAGGGAAAAAACTCTGGGGCCAACGTCCTGACTTTC. Full variable domain (rest looked up from reference TRBV28 and TRBJ2-6): DVKVTQSSRYLVKRTGEKVFLECVQDMDHENMFWYRQDPGLGLRLIYFSYDVKMKEKGDIPEGYSVSREKKERFSLILESASTNQTSMYLCASIGQGKNSGANVLTFGAGSRLTVL.

This chain connects TRBV7-2 to TRBJ2-5; TRBD2 matches at 9 bases. With 2 bases clipped from V and 4 bases from J, the junction kept 11 bases outside the gene matches. The CDR3 length is 17 residues. Germline CDR1 and CDR2: SGHTA and FQGNSA. In nucleotides, the CDR3 is TGTGCCAGCAGCTTAAGTGCGGGAGGGCTTTTTGTAGAGACCCAGTACTTC. Its protein product is CASSLSAGGLFVETQYF.

This clonotype was found many times. This rearrangement joins TRBV28 to TRBJ1-1, with D perhaps matching TRBD1 (5 bases). Germline loops: CDR1 MDHEN, CDR2 SYDVKM. This CDR3 is 15 amino acids long. V shed 6 bases and J shed 4 bases, with 18 bases lying between them. The CDR3 loop reads CASRVARVGFTEAFF. The CDR3 DNA reads TGTGCCAGCAGGGTGGCCAGGGTGGGTTTCACTGAAGCTTTCTTT.

This clonotype occurred a few times. Since a much larger clone is just one base distant, this may be a read error. V and J are TRBV28 and TRBJ2-7; maybe TRBD2 (5 bases). The V gene lost 5 bases and the J gene lost 0 bases, with 17 bases spanning the gap. The CDR3 has 16 residues. Germline assignment: CDR1 MDHEN and CDR2 SYDVKM. CDR3 bases: TGTGCCAGCAGTAGCCGCAGAGGGAGCCCCTCCTACGAGCAGTACTTC. This sequence encodes CASSSRRGSPSYEQYF.

The chain is built from TRBV6-1 and TRBJ2-2, with 14 bases that match TRBD2. Germline V gene sequence: CDR1 MNHNS, CDR2 SASEGT. Losses at the gene ends were 4 bases for V and 0 bases for J; bases not matched to a gene: 13. The CDR3 sequence is 21 residues long. CDR3 sequence reads: CASSVLPPGLAGAANTGELFF. CDR3 coding DNA: TGTGCCAGCAGTGTCCTCCCCCCGGGACTAGCGGGAGCGGCGAACACCGGGGAGCTGTTTTTT.

This clonotype was observed a few times. The chain employs TRBV7-3 and TRBJ1-1, with D unclear. The CDR3 runs 12 residues. CDR1 is SGHTA, CDR2 FQGTGA, per germline. The ends were cut back, 2 bases at V and 2 bases at J, with 3 bases in the middle. CDR3 amino acids: CASSLYNTEAFF. In nucleotides, the CDR3 is TGTGCCAGCAGCTTATATAACACTGAAGCTTTCTTT.

This clonotype showed up just a few times. The V call is TRBV7-9, the J call TRBJ2-7; D may be TRBD1 (6 bases). The CDR3 loop spans 15 amino acids. Germline V gives CDR1 SEHNR, CDR2 FQNEAQ (reference sequence). V was pared by 4 bases and J by 0 bases, with 13 bases between. Written as DNA, the CDR3 is TGTGCCAGCAGCTCCAACAGGGTGAGCTCCTACGAGCAGTACTTC. Residues: CASSSNRVSSYEQYF.

The chain joins TRBV18 to TRBJ2-7; 9 nucleotides agree with TRBD2. This CDR3 is 14 amino acids long. The junction had 7 bases not matched to a gene; V was cut back by 3 bases and J by 7 bases. The germline V gene encodes CDR1 KGHSH and CDR2 LQKENI. The CDR3 bases are TGTGCCAGCTCACCGGCGGGAGGGCCAAATGAGCAGTACTTC. It specifies CASSPAGGPNEQYF.

This clonotype was observed at least ten times. J is TRBJ1-2 and V is TRBV6-1; no clear D. The CDR3 covers 15 residues. Trimming removed 6 bases at V and 6 bases at J, with 20 bases between. Germline lookup yields CDR1 MNHNS and CDR2 SASEGT. The CDR3 DNA reads TGTGCCAGCAGGACGGGTACCAACTTTCCAAATGGCTACACCTTC. Translation: CASRTGTNFPNGYTF.

The chain recombines TRBV7-3 with TRBJ2-1; D is unclear. CDR3 length equals 14 residues. Trimming took 6 bases from V and 10 from J, leaving 19 bases between them. Germline V CDR1 and CDR2: SGHTA, FQGTGA. The CDR3 is CASSLLTPSGEQFF. DNA for the CDR3: TGTGCCAGCAGTTTATTAACCCCCTCGGGCGAGCAGTTCTTC.